Shown below are 6 T cell receptor beta chains from a single sample sequenced in a study of OX40 agonist ivuxolimab in advanced cancers. The data were produced by immunoSEQ multiplex PCR, yet TCRdb's version contains in-frame clones alone and is incomplete. The data show about 76,000 clones, 65% to 90% seen once. Sequenced here: CD4+ or CD8+ T cells sorted from blood, sampled in a trial of the OX40 agonist ivuxolimab. The receptor set was obtained from an adult with an advanced solid tumor such as melanoma, head and neck, liver or kidney cancer.

V usage is TRBV4-1 and J usage is TRBJ2-3; perhaps TRBD1 as D (5 bases). The V gene lost 1 base and the J gene lost 4 bases, with 12 bases spanning the gap. Germline loops: CDR1 MGHRA, CDR2 YSYEKL. The CDR3 is made up of 15 amino acids. The CDR3 spells CASSQVSGLADTQYF. The CDR3 bases are TGCGCCAGCAGCCAAGTATCAGGGTTAGCAGATACGCAGTATTTT.

The V call is TRBV6-5, the J call TRBJ2-1; 9 bases agree with TRBD2. From germline, CDR1 is MNHEY and CDR2 SVGAGI. CDR3 length: 15 amino acids. The ends lost 6 bases at V and 2 bases at J; junction bases unmatched: 5. CDR3 sequence: CASRIAGGAYNEQFF. CDR3 coding DNA: TGTGCCAGCAGGATCGCGGGGGGGGCCTACAATGAGCAGTTCTTC.

The chain joins TRBV28 to TRBJ2-1; 11 nucleotides agree with TRBD2. The CDR3 length is 17 residues. Germline CDR1 and CDR2: MDHEN and SYDVKM. The V segment lost 2 bases and the J segment 1 base; nucleotides outside the gene matches: 4. CDR3 in amino acids: CASSLLAGGRSYNEQFF. DNA for the CDR3: TGTGCCAGCAGTTTACTAGCGGGAGGCCGTTCCTACAATGAGCAGTTCTTC. Supplemented by reference TRBV28 and TRBJ2-1, the full variable domain reads DVKVTQSSRYLVKRTGEKVFLECVQDMDHENMFWYRQDPGLGLRLIYFSYDVKMKEKGDIPEGYSVSREKKERFSLILESASTNQTSMYLCASSLLAGGRSYNEQFFGPGTRLTVL.

The chain is built from TRBV6-5 and TRBJ2-3, with D perhaps TRBD2 (5 bases). The CDR3 spans 13 residues. Germline V gene lookup returns CDR1 MNHEY and CDR2 SVGAGI. Deletions cut 5 bases from V and 2 bases from J, with 8 bases between. The CDR3 nucleotides are TGTGCCAGCAGTCGGACTGCCACAGATACGCAGTATTTT. Translating gives CASSRTATDTQYF.

The genes are TRBV10-3 and TRBJ1-5, with 8 bases identical to TRBD1. Germline CDR1 ENHRY, CDR2 SYGVKD. The CDR3 consists of 17 residues. Trimming removed 0 bases from V and 4 bases from J; junction bases left unmatched: 8. The CDR3: CAISESTGGDRNQPQHF. In DNA, the CDR3 is TGTGCCATCAGTGAGTCGACAGGCGGGGACAGGAATCAGCCCCAGCATTTT.

This chain connects TRBV2 to TRBJ2-7, with D unresolved. CDR1 is SNHLY and CDR2 is FYNNEI in the germline V gene. This CDR3 spans 12 amino acids. V was clipped by 6 bases and J by 4 bases, with 10 bases between them. The CDR3 sequence is CASSLRQYEQYF. The CDR3 DNA reads as TGTGCCAGCAGCCTAAGGCAGTACGAGCAGTACTTC.